This entry features one T cell receptor (beta chain) sequence. Data came from immunoSEQ multiplex PCR; TCRdb stores just in-frame clones and leaves some out. This sample has approximately 170,000 clones, with about 94% found just once. This sample is drawn from a study of control samples from healthy donors and cancer patients. The sample consisted of blood. The sequence was obtained from a woman between 25 and 40 years old in good health.

The CDR3 nucleotides are TGTGCCAGCACCGTACCTACCCTAGCCTCTGGCTACGAGCAGTACTTC. Protein sequence: CASTVPTLASGYEQYF. This rearrangement joins TRBV6-6 to TRBJ2-7, with D perhaps TRBD2 (5 bases). Trimming shortened V by 7 bases and J by 3 bases, and 22 bases separated the two germline ends. This CDR3 has 16 amino acids. Germline V CDR1 and CDR2: MNHNY, SVGAGI (reference sequence).